The clone carrying this T cell receptor (beta chain) was observed a few times. V trimming: 3 bases; J trimming: 3 bases; junction bases outside the gene matches: 4. This CDR3 has 15 amino acids. The germline gives CDR1 SNHLY, CDR2 FYNNEI. TCRdb reprocessed the RT-PCR reads with MiXCR, giving one entry per CDR3 protein. The table shows fewer than 800,000 distinct CDR3 sequences, with 13% to 15% occurring only once. The source of this sequence is a female donor in good health, serving as a healthy control. Sequences were obtained from memory CD4+ T cells from blood. The chain carries TRBV2 and TRBJ2-7; 11 bases are a match to TRBD1. The CDR3 DNA is TGTGCCAGCAGTGATCCCGGGACAGGGGGCTACGAGCAGTACTTC. It yields the protein CASSDPGTGGYEQYF.